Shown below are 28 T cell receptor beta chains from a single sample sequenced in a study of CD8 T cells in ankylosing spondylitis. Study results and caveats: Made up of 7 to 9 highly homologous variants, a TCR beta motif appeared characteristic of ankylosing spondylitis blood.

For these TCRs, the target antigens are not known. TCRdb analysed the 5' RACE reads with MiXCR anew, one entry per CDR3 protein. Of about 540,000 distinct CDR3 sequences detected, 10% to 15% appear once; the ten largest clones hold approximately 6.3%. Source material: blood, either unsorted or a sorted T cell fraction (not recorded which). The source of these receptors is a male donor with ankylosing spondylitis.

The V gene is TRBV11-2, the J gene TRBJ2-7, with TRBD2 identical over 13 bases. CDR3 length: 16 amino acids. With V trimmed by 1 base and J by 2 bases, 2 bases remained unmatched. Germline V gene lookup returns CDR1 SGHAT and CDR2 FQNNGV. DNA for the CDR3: TGTGCCAGCAGCTTAGGGGGACTAGCGGGAACCTACGAGCAGTACTTC. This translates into CASSLGGLAGTYEQYF.

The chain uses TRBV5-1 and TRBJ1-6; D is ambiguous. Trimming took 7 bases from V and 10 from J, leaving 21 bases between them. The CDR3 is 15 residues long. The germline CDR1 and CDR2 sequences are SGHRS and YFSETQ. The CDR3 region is CASSFAPGLLSPLHF. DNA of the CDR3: TGCGCCAGCTCTTTTGCCCCGGGCTTATTATCACCCCTCCACTTT.

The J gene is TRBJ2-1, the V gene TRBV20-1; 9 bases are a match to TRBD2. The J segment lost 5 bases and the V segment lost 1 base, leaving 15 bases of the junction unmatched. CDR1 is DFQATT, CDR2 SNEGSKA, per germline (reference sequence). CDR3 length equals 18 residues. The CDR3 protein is CSARVTLRREGGNNEQFF. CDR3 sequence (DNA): TGCAGTGCTAGAGTAACCCTTCGGCGGGAGGGCGGGAACAATGAGCAGTTCTTC.

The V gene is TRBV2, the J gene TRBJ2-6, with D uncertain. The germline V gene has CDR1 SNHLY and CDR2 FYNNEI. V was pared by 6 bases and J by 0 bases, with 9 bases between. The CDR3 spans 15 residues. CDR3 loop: CASRLAISGANVLTF. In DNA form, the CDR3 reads TGTGCCAGCAGACTCGCAATCTCTGGGGCCAACGTCCTGACTTTC.

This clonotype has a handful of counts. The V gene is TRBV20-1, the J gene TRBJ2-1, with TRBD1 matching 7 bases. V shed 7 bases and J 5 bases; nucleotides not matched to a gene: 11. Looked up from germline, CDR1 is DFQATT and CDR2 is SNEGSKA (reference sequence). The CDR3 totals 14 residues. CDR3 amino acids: CSGITTGFDNEQFF. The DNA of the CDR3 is TGCAGTGGCATTACGACAGGGTTCGACAATGAGCAGTTCTTC.

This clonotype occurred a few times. This CDR3 is CASSLERGYTEAFF. The CDR3 DNA follows: TGCGCCAGCAGCTTAGAACGGGGGTACACTGAAGCTTTCTTT. The chain joins TRBV5-1 to TRBJ1-1; TRBD1 might be the D (5 bases). CDR1 SGHRS and CDR2 YFSETQ come from the germline V gene. This CDR3 is 14 amino acids long. Between the trimmed V and J ends, which lost 2 bases and 3 bases, there was a span of 11 bases.

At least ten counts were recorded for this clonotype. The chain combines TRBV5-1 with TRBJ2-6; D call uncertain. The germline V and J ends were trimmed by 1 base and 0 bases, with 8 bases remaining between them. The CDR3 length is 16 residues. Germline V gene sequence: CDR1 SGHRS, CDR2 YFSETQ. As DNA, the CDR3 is TGCGCCAGCAGCTTGTTGAGCACCTCTGGGGCCAACGTCCTGACTTTC. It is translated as CASSLLSTSGANVLTF.

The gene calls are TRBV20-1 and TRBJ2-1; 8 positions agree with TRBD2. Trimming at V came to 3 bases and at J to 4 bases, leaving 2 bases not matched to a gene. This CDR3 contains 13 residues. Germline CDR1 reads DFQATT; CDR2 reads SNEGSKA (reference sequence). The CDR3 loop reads CSASSGKYNEQFF. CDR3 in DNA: TGCAGTGCTAGTAGCGGGAAGTACAATGAGCAGTTCTTC.

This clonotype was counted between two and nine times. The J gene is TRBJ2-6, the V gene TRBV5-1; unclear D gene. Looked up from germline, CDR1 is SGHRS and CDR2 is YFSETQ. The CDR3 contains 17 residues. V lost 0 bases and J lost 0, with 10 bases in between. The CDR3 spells CASSLVGIGSGANVLTF. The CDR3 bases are TGCGCCAGCAGCTTGGTAGGCATCGGCTCTGGGGCCAACGTCCTGACTTTC.

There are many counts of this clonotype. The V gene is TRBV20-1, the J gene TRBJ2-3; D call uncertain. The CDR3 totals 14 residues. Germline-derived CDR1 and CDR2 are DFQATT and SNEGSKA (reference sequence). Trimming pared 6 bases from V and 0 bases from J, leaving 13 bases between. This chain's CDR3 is CSAPLAASTDTQYF. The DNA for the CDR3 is TGCAGTGCCCCGTTGGCTGCTAGCACAGATACGCAGTATTTT.

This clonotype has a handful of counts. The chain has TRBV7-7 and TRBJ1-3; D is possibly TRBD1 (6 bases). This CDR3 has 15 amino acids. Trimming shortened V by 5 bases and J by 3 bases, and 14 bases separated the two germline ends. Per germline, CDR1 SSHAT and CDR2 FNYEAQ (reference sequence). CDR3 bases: TGTGCCAGCAGCCTCGCGGGGGCGAATGGAAACACCATATATTTT. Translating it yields CASSLAGANGNTIYF.

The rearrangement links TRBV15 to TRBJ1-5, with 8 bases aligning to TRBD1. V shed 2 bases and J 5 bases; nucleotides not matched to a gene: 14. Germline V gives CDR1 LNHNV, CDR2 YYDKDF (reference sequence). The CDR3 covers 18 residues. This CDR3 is CATSRRTGRIGGDQPQHF. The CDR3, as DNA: TGTGCCACCAGCAGAAGGACAGGGCGAATCGGTGGGGATCAGCCCCAGCATTTT.

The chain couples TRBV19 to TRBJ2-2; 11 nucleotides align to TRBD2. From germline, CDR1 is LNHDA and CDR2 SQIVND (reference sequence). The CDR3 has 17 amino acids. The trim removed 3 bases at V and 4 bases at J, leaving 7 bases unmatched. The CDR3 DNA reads TGTGCCAGTAGTATCGGGCTAGCGGGAGGACGCACCGGGGAGCTGTTTTTT. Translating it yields CASSIGLAGGRTGELFF.

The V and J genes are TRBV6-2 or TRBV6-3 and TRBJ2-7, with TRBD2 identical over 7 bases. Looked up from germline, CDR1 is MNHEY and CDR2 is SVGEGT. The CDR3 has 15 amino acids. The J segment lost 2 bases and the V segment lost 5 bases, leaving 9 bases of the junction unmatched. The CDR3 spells CASSDGRQAPYEQYF. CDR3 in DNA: TGTGCCAGCAGTGACGGGAGGCAGGCCCCCTACGAGCAGTACTTC.

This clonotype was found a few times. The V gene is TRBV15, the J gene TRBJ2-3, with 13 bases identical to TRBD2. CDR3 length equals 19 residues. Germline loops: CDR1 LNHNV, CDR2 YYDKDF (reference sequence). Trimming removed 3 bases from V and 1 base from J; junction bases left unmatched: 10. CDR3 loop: CATSRKWTSGSTGTDTQYF. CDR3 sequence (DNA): TGTGCCACCAGCAGGAAATGGACTAGCGGGAGTACCGGCACAGATACGCAGTATTTT.

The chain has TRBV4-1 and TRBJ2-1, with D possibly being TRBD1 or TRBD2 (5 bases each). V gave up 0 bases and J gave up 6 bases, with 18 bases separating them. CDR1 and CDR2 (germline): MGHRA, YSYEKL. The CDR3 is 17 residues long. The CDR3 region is CASSQDPPEGSRNEQFF. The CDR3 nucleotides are TGCGCCAGCAGCCAAGACCCCCCCGAGGGGTCCCGCAATGAGCAGTTCTTC.

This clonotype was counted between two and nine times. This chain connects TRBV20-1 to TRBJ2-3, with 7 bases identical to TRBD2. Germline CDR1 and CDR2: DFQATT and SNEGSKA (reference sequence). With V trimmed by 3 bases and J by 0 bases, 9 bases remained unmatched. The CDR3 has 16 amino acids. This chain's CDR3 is CSASVSSGTSTDTQYF. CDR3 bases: TGCAGTGCTAGCGTGTCTAGCGGAACTAGCACAGATACGCAGTATTTT.

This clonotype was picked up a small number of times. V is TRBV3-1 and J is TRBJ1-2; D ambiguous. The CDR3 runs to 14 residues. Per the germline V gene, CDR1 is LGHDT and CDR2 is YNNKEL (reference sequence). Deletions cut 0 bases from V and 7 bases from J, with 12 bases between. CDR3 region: CASSQDPPRGGYTF. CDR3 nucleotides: TGTGCCAGCAGCCAAGACCCGCCAAGAGGTGGCTACACCTTC.

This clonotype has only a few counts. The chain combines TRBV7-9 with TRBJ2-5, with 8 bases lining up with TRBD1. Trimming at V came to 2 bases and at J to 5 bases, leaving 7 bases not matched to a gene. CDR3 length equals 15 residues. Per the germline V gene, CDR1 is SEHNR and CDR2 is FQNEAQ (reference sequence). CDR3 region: CASSLSAGGQETQYF. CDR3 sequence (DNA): TGTGCCAGCAGCTTATCGGCAGGGGGCCAGGAGACCCAGTACTTC.

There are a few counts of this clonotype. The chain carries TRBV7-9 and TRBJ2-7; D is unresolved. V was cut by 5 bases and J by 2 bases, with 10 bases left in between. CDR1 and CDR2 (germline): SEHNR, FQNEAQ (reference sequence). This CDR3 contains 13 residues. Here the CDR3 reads CASSPPATYEQYV. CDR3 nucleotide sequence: TGTGCCAGCAGCCCCCCCGCCACCTACGAGCAGTACGTC.

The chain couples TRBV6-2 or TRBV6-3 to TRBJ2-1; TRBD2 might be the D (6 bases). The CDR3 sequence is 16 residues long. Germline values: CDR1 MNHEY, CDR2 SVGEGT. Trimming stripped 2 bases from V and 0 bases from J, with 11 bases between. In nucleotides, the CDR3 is TGTGCCAGCAGTTACAACGGGAGATTCTCCTACAATGAGCAGTTCTTC. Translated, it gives CASSYNGRFSYNEQFF.

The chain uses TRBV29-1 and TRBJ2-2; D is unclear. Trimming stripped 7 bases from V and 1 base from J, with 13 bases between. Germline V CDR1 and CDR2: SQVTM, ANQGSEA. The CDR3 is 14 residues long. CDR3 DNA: TGCAGCGCCGCCTTTTATATGAACACCGGGGAGCTGTTTTTT. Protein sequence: CSAAFYMNTGELFF.

The CDR3 loop is CATSRLTGGERGYTF. The CDR3, as DNA: TGTGCCACCAGCAGGCTTACAGGGGGCGAGAGAGGCTACACCTTC. The J gene is TRBJ1-2, the V gene TRBV15; 9 nucleotides align to TRBD1. The CDR3 extends over 15 amino acids. Germline loops: CDR1 LNHNV, CDR2 YYDKDF (reference sequence). The junction had 10 bases not matched to a gene; V was cut back by 3 bases and J by 8 bases.

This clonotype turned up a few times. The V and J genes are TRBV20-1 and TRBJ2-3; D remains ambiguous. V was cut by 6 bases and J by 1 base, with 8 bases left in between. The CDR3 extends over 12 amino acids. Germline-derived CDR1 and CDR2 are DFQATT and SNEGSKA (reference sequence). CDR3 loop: CSAVLGTDTQYF. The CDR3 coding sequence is TGCAGTGCGGTCCTGGGCACAGATACGCAGTATTTT.

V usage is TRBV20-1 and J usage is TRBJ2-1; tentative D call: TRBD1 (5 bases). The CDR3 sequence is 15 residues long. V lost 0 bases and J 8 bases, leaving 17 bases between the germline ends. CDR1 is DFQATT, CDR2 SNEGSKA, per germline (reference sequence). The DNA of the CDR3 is TGCAGTGCTAGAGATCCCTCGCAGGGAAGGGATGAGCAGTTCTTC. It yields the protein CSARDPSQGRDEQFF.

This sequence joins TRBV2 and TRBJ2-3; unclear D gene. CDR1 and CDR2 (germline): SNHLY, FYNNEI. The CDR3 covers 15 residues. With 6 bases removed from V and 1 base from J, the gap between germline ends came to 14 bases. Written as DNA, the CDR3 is TGTGCCAGCAGCCAGTTCCATAGAGGCACAGATACGCAGTATTTT. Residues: CASSQFHRGTDTQYF.

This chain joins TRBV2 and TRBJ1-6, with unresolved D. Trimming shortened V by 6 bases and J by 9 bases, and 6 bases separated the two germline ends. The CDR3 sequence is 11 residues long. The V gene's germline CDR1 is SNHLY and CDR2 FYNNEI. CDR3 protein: CASRALSPLHF. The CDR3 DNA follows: TGTGCCAGCAGGGCCCTTTCACCCCTCCACTTT.

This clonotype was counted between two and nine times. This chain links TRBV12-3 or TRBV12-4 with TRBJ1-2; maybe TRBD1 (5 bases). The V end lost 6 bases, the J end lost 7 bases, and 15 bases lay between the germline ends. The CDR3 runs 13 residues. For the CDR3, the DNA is TGTGCCAGCAGCGGGGGAGGGCTGGGTGGCTACACCTTC. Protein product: CASSGGGLGGYTF.